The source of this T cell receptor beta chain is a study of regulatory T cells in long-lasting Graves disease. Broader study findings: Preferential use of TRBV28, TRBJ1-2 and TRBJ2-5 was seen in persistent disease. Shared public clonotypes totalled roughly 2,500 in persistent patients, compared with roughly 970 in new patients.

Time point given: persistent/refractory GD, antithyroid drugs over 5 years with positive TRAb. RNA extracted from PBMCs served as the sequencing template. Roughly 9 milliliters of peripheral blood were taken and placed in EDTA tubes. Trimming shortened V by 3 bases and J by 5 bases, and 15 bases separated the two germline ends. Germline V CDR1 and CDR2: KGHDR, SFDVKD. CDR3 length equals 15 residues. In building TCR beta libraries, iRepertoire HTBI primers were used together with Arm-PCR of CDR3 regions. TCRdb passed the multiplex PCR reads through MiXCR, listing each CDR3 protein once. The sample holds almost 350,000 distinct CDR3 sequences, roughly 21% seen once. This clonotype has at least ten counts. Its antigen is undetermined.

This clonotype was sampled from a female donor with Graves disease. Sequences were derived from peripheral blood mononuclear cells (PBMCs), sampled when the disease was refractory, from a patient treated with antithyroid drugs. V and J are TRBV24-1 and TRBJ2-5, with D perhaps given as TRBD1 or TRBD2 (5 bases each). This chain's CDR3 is CATSDLRGPGETQYF. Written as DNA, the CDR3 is TGTGCCACCAGTGATCTAAGGGGACCCGGGGAGACCCAGTACTTC.